These 9 T cell receptor beta chains share one sample of origin, sequenced in a study of blood T cell repertoires in COVID-19. The data were produced by immunoSEQ multiplex PCR, yet TCRdb's version contains in-frame clones alone and is incomplete. This sample yields approximately 80,000 clones, of which about nine tenths are seen a single time; around 9.8% belongs to the top ten. The sample taken for sequencing was peripheral blood. The receptors shown here come from a human donor in a cohort sampled during active COVID-19.

The J gene is TRBJ2-7, the V gene TRBV12-3 or TRBV12-4, with a possible D match to TRBD1 (5 bases). CDR3 length equals 13 residues. V was cut by 3 bases and J by 3 bases, with 9 bases left in between. The CDR3 reads CASSFGRVYEQYF. The CDR3 nucleotides read TGTGCCAGCAGTTTTGGCAGGGTCTACGAGCAGTACTTC.

This rearrangement joins TRBV2 to TRBJ2-5; 11 positions agree with TRBD2. This CDR3 contains 15 residues. V lost 8 bases to trimming and J lost 2 bases; unmatched junction nucleotides: 7. Looked up from germline, CDR1 is SNHLY and CDR2 is FYNNEI. The CDR3 here is CASSIAGGRQETQYF. Here the CDR3 DNA reads TGTGCCAGCTCGATAGCGGGGGGGCGGCAAGAGACCCAGTACTTC.

The chain carries TRBV6-6 and TRBJ2-1, with D possibly matching TRBD2 (5 bases). The CDR3 is 15 residues long. CDR1 and CDR2 from the germline V gene are MNHNY and SVGAGI (reference sequence). V was pared by 8 bases and J by 4 bases, with 18 bases between. In nucleotides, the CDR3 is TGTGCCAGCCCCCCGGGGAACGATTTTTACAATGAGCAGTTCTTC. Translation gives CASPPGNDFYNEQFF.

The chain links TRBV30 to TRBJ1-1, with 9 bases aligning to TRBD1. CDR3 size: 15 residues. From germline, CDR1 is GTSNPN and CDR2 SVGIG (reference sequence). V shed 2 bases, J shed 3 bases, and the junction held 7 bases outside the gene matches. CDR3 amino acids: CAWSPHRGRYTEAFF. CDR3 DNA: TGTGCCTGGAGTCCACACAGGGGGCGGTACACTGAAGCTTTCTTT.

The CDR3 bases are TGTGCCAGCAGTCTGGACAGTTTAAGCACTGAAGCTTTCTTT. This translates into CASSLDSLSTEAFF. This rearrangement joins TRBV7-9 to TRBJ1-1; D may be TRBD1 (6 bases). V lost 6 bases and J 4 bases, leaving 15 bases between the germline ends. Germline loops: CDR1 SEHNR, CDR2 FQNEAQ (reference sequence). The CDR3 is made up of 14 amino acids.

The V call is TRBV14, the J call TRBJ1-1; D is uncertain. V lost 4 bases and J lost 6, with 21 bases in between. Per the germline V gene, CDR1 is SGHDN and CDR2 is FVKESK. This CDR3 is built from 16 residues. CDR3 amino acids: CASSPTVWRLNAEAFF. CDR3 sequence (DNA): TGTGCCAGCAGCCCGACGGTTTGGAGATTAAACGCTGAAGCTTTCTTT.

The chain recombines TRBV4-1 with TRBJ1-2; D is perhaps TRBD1 (5 bases). CDR1 is MGHRA, CDR2 YSYEKL, per germline. Trimming removed 0 bases at V and 1 base at J, with 9 bases between. The CDR3 length is 15 residues. The CDR3 here is CASSQDGDYNYGYTF. The CDR3 DNA is TGCGCCAGCAGCCAAGATGGGGACTATAACTATGGCTACACCTTC.

This chain connects TRBV11-2 to TRBJ1-2; 8 bases match TRBD1. The junction had 8 bases not matched to a gene; V was cut back by 5 bases and J by 3 bases. CDR3 length equals 15 residues. The germline CDR1 and CDR2 sequences are SGHAT and FQNNGV. DNA for the CDR3: TGTGCCAGCAGCCAAAGGACAGGGTGGGACTATGGCTACACCTTC. Its protein product is CASSQRTGWDYGYTF.

In its sample, this clone was seen once. The chain recombines TRBV3-1 (or the pseudogene TRBV3-2) with TRBJ1-2; possible D gene TRBD1, 5 bases. Per the germline V gene, CDR1 is LGHDT and CDR2 is YNNKEL (reference sequence). V dropped 0 bases and J dropped 7 bases, with 12 bases sitting between them. CDR3 length equals 14 residues. The CDR3 here is CASSQDVGRAGYTF. CDR3 sequence (DNA): TGTGCCAGCAGCCAAGACGTCGGCAGGGCTGGCTACACCTTC.